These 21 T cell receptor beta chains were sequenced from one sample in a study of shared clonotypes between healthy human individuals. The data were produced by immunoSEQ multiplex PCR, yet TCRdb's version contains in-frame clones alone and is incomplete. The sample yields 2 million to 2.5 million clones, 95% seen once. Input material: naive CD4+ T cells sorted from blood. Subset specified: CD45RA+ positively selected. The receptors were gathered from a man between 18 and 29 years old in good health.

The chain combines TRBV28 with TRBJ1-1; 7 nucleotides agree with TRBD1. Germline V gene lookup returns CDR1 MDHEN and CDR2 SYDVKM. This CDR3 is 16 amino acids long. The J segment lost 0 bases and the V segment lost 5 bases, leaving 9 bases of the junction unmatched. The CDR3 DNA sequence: TGTGCCAGCAGTGTCACAGGGGTTCTTTTGAACACTGAAGCTTTCTTT. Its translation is CASSVTGVLLNTEAFF. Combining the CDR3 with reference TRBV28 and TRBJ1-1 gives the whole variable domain DVKVTQSSRYLVKRTGEKVFLECVQDMDHENMFWYRQDPGLGLRLIYFSYDVKMKEKGDIPEGYSVSREKKERFSLILESASTNQTSMYLCASSVTGVLLNTEAFFGQGTRLTVV.

The CDR3 bases are TGCGCCAGCAGCCAAGGGGCTAGCGGGAGGGCGAGGGAGACCCAGTACTTC. It specifies CASSQGASGRARETQYF. The chain couples TRBV4-1 to TRBJ2-5, with 12 bases aligning to TRBD2. The V gene's germline CDR1 is MGHRA and CDR2 YSYEKL. This CDR3 contains 17 residues. The junction had 8 bases not matched to a gene; V was cut back by 1 base and J by 5 bases.

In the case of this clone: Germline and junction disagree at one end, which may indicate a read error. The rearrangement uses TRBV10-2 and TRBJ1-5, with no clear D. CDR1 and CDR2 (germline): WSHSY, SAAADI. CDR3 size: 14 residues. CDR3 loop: CASSGINSSQPQHF. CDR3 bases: TGCGCCAGTTCTGGGATTAATAGCAGTCAGCCCCAGCATTTT.

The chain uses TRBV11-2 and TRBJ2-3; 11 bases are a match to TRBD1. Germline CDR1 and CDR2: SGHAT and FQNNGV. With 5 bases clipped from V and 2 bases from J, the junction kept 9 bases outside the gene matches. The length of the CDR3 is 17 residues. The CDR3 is CASSPGDRGGDTDTQYF. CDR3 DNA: TGTGCCAGCAGCCCTGGGGACAGGGGGGGAGACACAGATACGCAGTATTTT.

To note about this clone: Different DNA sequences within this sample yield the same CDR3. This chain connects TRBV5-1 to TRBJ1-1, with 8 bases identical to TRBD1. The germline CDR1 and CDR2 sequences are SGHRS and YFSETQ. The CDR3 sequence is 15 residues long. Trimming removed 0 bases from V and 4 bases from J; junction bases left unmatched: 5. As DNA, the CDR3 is TGCGCCAGCAGCTTGGCCTACAGGGGGAGCACTGAAGCTTTCTTT. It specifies CASSLAYRGSTEAFF.

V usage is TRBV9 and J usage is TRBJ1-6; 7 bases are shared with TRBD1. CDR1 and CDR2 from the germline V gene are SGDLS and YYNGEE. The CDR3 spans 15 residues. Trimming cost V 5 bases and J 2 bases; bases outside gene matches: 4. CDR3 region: CASSEDRAYNSPLHF. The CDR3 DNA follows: TGTGCCAGCAGTGAAGACAGGGCCTATAATTCACCCCTCCACTTT.

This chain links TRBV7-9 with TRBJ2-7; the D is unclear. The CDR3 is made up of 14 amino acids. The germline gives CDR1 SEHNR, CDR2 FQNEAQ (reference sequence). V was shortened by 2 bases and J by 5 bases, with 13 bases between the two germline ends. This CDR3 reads CASSLTGYANEQYF. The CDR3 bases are TGTGCCAGCAGCTTAACGGGCTATGCCAACGAGCAGTACTTC.

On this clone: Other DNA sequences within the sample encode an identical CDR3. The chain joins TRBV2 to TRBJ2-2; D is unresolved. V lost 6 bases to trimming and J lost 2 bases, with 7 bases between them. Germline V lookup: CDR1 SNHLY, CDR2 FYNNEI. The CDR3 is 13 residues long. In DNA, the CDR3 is TGTGCCAGCAGGACGGTTAACACCGGGGAGCTGTTTTTT. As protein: CASRTVNTGELFF.

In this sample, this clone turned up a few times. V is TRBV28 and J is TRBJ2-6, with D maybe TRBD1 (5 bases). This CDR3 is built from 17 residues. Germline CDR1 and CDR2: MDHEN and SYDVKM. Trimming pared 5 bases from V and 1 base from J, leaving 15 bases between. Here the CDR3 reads CASSGQDILSGANVLTF. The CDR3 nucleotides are TGTGCCAGCAGTGGTCAGGACATCCTGTCTGGGGCCAACGTCCTGACTTTC.

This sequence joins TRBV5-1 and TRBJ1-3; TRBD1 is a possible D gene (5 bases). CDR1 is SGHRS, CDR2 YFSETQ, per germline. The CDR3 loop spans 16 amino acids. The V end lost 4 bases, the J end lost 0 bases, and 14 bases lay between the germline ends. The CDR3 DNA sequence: TGCGCCAGCAGCCCTTCCGGGGCGAACTCTGGAAACACCATATATTTT. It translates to CASSPSGANSGNTIYF.

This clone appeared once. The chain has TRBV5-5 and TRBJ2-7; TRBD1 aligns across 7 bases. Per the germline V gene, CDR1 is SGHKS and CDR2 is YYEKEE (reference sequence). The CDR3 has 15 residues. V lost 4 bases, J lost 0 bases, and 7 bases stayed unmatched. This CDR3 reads CASSPTGPSSYEQYF. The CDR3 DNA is TGTGCCAGCAGCCCGACAGGGCCCAGCTCCTACGAGCAGTACTTC.

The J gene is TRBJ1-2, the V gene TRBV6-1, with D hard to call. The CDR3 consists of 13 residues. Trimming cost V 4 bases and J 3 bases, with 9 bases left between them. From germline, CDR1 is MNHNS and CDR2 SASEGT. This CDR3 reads CASSARADYGYTF. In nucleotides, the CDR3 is TGTGCCAGCAGTGCAAGGGCAGACTATGGCTACACCTTC.

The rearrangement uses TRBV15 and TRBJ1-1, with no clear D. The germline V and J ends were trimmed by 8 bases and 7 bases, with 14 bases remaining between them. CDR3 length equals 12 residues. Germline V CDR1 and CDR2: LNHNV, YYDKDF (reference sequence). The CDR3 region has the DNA TGTGCCACCCAACCGGGATCAGGTGAAGCTTTCTTT. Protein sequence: CATQPGSGEAFF.

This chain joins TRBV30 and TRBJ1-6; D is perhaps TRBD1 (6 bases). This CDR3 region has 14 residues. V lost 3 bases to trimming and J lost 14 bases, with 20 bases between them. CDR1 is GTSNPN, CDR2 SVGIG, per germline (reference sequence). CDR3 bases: TGTGCCTGGAGCCGGGACATGGGGAGGGGGTCCCTCCACTTT. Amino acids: CAWSRDMGRGSLHF.

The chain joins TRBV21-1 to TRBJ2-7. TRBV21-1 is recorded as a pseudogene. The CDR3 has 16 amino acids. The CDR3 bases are TGTGCCAGCAGCTTATCGACCGATAACATCTCCTACGAGCAGTACTTC. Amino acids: CASSLSTDNISYEQYF.

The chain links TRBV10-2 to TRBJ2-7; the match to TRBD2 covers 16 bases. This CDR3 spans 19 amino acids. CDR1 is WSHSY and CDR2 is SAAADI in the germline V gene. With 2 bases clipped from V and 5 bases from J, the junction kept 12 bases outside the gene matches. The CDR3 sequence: CASSEIGTSGGAFGHEQYF. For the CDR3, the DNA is TGCGCCAGCAGTGAGATAGGGACTAGCGGGGGGGCCTTCGGTCACGAGCAGTACTTC.

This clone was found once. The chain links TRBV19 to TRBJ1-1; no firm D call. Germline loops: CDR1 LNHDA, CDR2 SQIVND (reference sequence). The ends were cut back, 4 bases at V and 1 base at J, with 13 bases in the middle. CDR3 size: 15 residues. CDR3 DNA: TGTGCCAGTAGTACTTCTAATAACTGGAACACTGAAGCTTTCTTT. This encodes CASSTSNNWNTEAFF.

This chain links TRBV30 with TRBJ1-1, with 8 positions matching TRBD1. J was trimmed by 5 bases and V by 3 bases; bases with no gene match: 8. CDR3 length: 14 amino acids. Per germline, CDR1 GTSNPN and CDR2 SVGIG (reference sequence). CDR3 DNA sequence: TGTGCCTGGAGCGGACAGGGAGGAGGGACTGAAGCTTTCTTT. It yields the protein CAWSGQGGGTEAFF.

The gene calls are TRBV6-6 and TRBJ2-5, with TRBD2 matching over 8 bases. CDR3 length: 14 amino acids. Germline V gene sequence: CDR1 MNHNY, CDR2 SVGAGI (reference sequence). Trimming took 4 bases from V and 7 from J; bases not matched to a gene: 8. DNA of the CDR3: TGTGCCAGCAGTTCGATAGGACTAGCAGGGACCCAGTACTTC. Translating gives CASSSIGLAGTQYF.

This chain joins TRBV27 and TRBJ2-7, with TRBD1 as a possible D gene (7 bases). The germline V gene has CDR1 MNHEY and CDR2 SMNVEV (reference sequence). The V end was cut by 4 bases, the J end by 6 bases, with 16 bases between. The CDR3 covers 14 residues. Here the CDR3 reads CASSSRDSGGEQYF. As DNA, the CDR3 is TGTGCCAGCAGTTCCCGGGACTCAGGGGGCGAGCAGTACTTC.

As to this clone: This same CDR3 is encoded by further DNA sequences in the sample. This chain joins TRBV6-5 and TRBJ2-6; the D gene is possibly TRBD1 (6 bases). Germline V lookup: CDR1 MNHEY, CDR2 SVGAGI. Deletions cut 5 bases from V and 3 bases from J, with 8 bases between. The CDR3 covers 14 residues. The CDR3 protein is CASSRGSGANVLTF. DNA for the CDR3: TGTGCCAGCAGTAGGGGGAGTGGGGCCAACGTCCTGACTTTC.